Listed here are 8 T cell receptor beta chains from one sample, sequenced in a study of breast tumors, draining lymph nodes, adjacent tissues. In TCRdb, the multiplex PCR reads were re-called with MiXCR into one record per CDR3 protein. The sample records around 140,000 distinct CDR3 sequences, about 20% being singletons. Axillary draining lymph nodes of breast cancer patients supplied the node samples. Sequencing was performed on axillary lymph node tissue. These TCRs come from a female donor with breast cancer. Some clones in this sample may be carry-over from other donors' samples.

This clonotype has a count of ten or more. The V call is TRBV30, the J call TRBJ2-5; possibly TRBD1 for D (6 bases). V was pared by 0 bases and J by 7 bases, with 6 bases between. This CDR3 has 11 amino acids. The germline CDR1 and CDR2 sequences are GTSNPN and SVGIG (reference sequence). The CDR3 DNA reads as TGTGCCTGGAGTGTACAGGGGACCCAGTACTTC. It codes for CAWSVQGTQYF. The full variable domain, in which reference TRBV30 and TRBJ2-5 provide the parts outside the CDR3, is SQTIHQWPATLVQPVGSPLSLECTVEGTSNPNLYWYRQAAGRGLQLLFYSVGIGQISSEVPQNLSASRPQDRQFILSSKKLLLSDSGFYLCAWSVQGTQYFGPGTRLLVL.

This clonotype was seen only once. A much larger clone lies one base from this, so it may be a read error. CDR3 residues: CASSPSQGAISPLHF. As DNA, the CDR3 is TGTGCCAGCAGTCCTTCACAGGGAGCCATTTCACCCCTCCACTTT. The chain links TRBV28 to TRBJ1-6, with D possibly matching TRBD1 (6 bases). Per the germline V gene, CDR1 is MDHEN and CDR2 is SYDVKM. Trimming removed 5 bases from V and 9 bases from J, with 17 bases in between. The CDR3 spans 15 residues.

This clonotype was recorded many times. This rearrangement joins TRBV19 to TRBJ2-1; TRBD2 matches 16 bases. With V trimmed by 3 bases and J by 5 bases, 7 bases remained unmatched. The germline CDR1 and CDR2 sequences are LNHDA and SQIVND (reference sequence). This CDR3 comprises 18 residues. The CDR3: CASSMAGTSGRADNEQFF. The CDR3 nucleotides read TGTGCCAGTAGTATGGCCGGGACTAGCGGGAGGGCCGACAATGAGCAGTTCTTC.

This clonotype occurred many times. V and J are TRBV7-8 and TRBJ2-1; a weak D match, TRBD2 (6 bases). The CDR3 extends over 15 amino acids. Germline V CDR1 and CDR2: SGHVS, FQNEAQ. V lost 3 bases and J lost 0, with 9 bases in between. CDR3 amino acids: CASSLEGSSYNEQFF. DNA of the CDR3: TGTGCCAGCAGCTTGGAGGGAAGCTCCTACAATGAGCAGTTCTTC. The entire variable domain, with the rest obtained from reference TRBV7-8 and TRBJ2-1, is as follows: GAGVSQSPRYKVAKRGQDVALRCDPISGHVSLFWYQQALGQGPEFLTYFQNEAQLDKSGLPSDRFFAERPEGSVSTLKIQRTQQEDSAVYLCASSLEGSSYNEQFFGPGTRLTVL.

This clonotype was counted ten times or more. V and J are TRBV4-1 and TRBJ2-1, with 7 bases fitting TRBD2. The CDR3 sequence is 16 residues long. Germline CDR1 is MGHRA and CDR2 is YSYEKL. V lost 0 bases, J lost 4 bases, and 6 bases stayed unmatched. The CDR3 DNA reads TGCGCCAGCAGCCAAGAGGGCGGGAGAAATTACAATGAGCAGTTCTTC. Its protein product is CASSQEGGRNYNEQFF.

This clonotype showed up many times. J is TRBJ1-5 and V is TRBV4-1; D is uncertain. CDR1 is MGHRA, CDR2 YSYEKL, per germline. The V end was cut by 2 bases, the J end by 1 base, with 3 bases between. CDR3 size: 13 residues. CDR3 bases: TGCGCCAGCAGCCAACTAAGCAATCAGCCCCAGCATTTT. Its translation: CASSQLSNQPQHF.

The V gene is TRBV28, the J gene TRBJ2-1; D remains unclear. V was trimmed by 3 bases and J by 0 bases, leaving 12 bases between them. The CDR3 extends over 16 amino acids. Germline assignment: CDR1 MDHEN and CDR2 SYDVKM. The CDR3, as DNA: TGTGCCAGCAGTTTGACGTCTAAGGGCTCCTACAATGAGCAGTTCTTC. This encodes CASSLTSKGSYNEQFF.

This clonotype was found many times. This chain links TRBV6-1 with TRBJ2-5; D uncertain. There are 14 residues in the CDR3. V was trimmed by 2 bases and J by 2 bases, leaving 9 bases between them. Germline assignment: CDR1 MNHNS and CDR2 SASEGT. The CDR3, as DNA: TGTGCCAGCAGTGAATTCGGCAGACAAGAGACCCAGTACTTC. Translated, it gives CASSEFGRQETQYF.